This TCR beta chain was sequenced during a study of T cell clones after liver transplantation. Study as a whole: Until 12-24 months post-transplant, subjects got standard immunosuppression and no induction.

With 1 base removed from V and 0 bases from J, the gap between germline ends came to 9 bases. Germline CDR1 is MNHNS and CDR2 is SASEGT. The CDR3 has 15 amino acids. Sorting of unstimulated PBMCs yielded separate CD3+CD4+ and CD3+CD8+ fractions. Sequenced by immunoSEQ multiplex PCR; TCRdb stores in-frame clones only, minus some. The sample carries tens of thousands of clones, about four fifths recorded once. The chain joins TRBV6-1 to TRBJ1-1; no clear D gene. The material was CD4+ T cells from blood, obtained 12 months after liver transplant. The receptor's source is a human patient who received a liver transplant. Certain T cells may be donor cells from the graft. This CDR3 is CASSEGRRMNTEAFF. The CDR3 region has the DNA TGTGCCAGCAGTGAAGGCCGGCGCATGAACACTGAAGCTTTCTTT.